What follows describes a single T cell receptor beta chain. PCR amplification relied on 60 Vbeta primers (plus 13 Jbeta primers). The protocol was immunoSEQ multiplex PCR, while the TCRdb copy is restricted to in-frame clones and leaves out a portion. The sample has tens of thousands of clones; roughly 84% are singletons. The data originate from a study of cytomegalovirus exposure and HLA in healthy donors. Sequenced input: PBMCs. The clonotype was recovered from a woman under 30 in good health and CMV-seronegative.

CDR3 in amino acids: CAIQTREDEQYF. The CDR3 nucleotides are TGTGCCATTCAGACTAGGGAGGACGAGCAGTACTTC. V and J are TRBV15 and TRBJ2-7; possibly TRBD2 for D (6 bases). From germline, CDR1 is LNHNV and CDR2 YYDKDF (reference sequence). V was clipped by 10 bases and J by 5 bases, with 15 bases between them. This CDR3 is built from 12 residues.